The rows below give T cell receptor beta chains drawn from one sample of a study of cytomegalovirus exposure and HLA in healthy donors. Data came from immunoSEQ multiplex PCR; TCRdb stores just in-frame clones and leaves some out. This table holds around 210,000 clones, just under 80% found once. Sample: PBMCs. The receptors were gathered from a boy under 18 in good health and CMV-seronegative. Each CDR3 is given with its conserved first and last residue. A D gene is named only where the DNA matches it firmly. Clone size is shown for a subset of rows, as once, few, many or a class of expanded clone.

>TRBV7-9|few|TRBJ2-1|TRBD2
TGTGCCAGCAGCTTAACCCAGCGGGAGGACCATGAGCAGTTCTTC
CASSLTQREDHEQFF
>TRBV19|NA|TRBJ1-2|NA
TGTGCCAGTAGTATCCAATCTACTCAGGGATTGGGCTATGGCTACACCTTC
CASSIQSTQGLGYGYTF
>TRBV6-4|few|TRBJ2-3|NA
TGTGCCAGCAGTGACTCGATACTCGGGGGAAATACGCAGTATTTT
CASSDSILGGNTQYF
>TRBV7-8|NA|TRBJ2-2|TRBD2
TGTGCCAGCAGCTTAGCCGGGAGGGCCGCCGGGGAGCTGTTTTTT
CASSLAGRAAGELFF
>TRBV25-1|few|TRBJ1-3|NA
TGTGCCAGCAGTGAGGGTTGGGACACTTTTTTCGGAAACACCATATATTTT
CASSEGWDTFFGNTIYF
>TRBV14|few|TRBJ2-2|NA
TGTGCCAGCAGCCCGCAGAAGGGGGGGGAGCTGTTTTTT
CASSPQKGGELFF
>TRBV7-8|NA|TRBJ1-1|TRBD1
TGTGCCAGCAGCCCACACGGGACAGGGGCGGTGGGCACTGAAGCTTTCTTT
CASSPHGTGAVGTEAFF
>TRBV2|NA|TRBJ1-3|TRBD1
TGTGCCAGCAGTGTCCGACAGGGGGCGTCGGGAAACACCATATATTTT
CASSVRQGASGNTIYF
>TRBV9|NA|TRBJ2-2|NA
TGTGCCAGCAGCTCGGACGGGGAGTTGGCCGGGGAGCTGTTTTTT
CASSSDGELAGELFF
>TRBV9|NA|TRBJ1-2|NA
TGTGCCAGCAGCGTAGCAGCGGGCTCGTATGGCTACACCTTC
CASSVAAGSYGYTF
>TRBV5-1|once|TRBJ1-5|NA
TGCGCCAGCAGCTCCCAGGGAGGCGAGCCCCAGCATTTT
CASSSQGGEPQHF
>TRBV29-1|NA|TRBJ1-5|TRBD1
TGCAGCGTTGTGGGACAGGGGGGTCAGCCCCAGCATTTT
CSVVGQGGQPQHF
>TRBV27|few|TRBJ1-1|TRBD1
TGTGCCAGCAGTTTTACAGGGGGCGCAACTGAAGCTTTCTTT
CASSFTGGATEAFF
>TRBV13|once|TRBJ1-3|TRBD1
TGTGCCAGCAGCTCCCAGGACAGGCTAGCTGGAAACACCATATATTTT
CASSSQDRLAGNTIYF
>TRBV6-5|NA|TRBJ2-7|TRBD1
TGTGCCAGCAGTCCTTCGCAGGGGGCGGAGCAGTACTTC
CASSPSQGAEQYF
>TRBV30|NA|TRBJ1-5|NA
TGTGCCTGGACACAGTCCCTCCGCAATCAGCCCCAGCATTTT
CAWTQSLRNQPQHF
>TRBV5-1|NA|TRBJ2-5|TRBD2
TGCGCCAGCAGCTTTAGCGGGAGGGCCCCTTTGGAGACCCAGTACTTC
CASSFSGRAPLETQYF
>TRBV5-1|NA|TRBJ2-3|TRBD1
TGCGCCAGCAGCTTCGGGACAGGGAGATCCAGCACAGATACGCAGTATTTT
CASSFGTGRSSTDTQYF
>TRBV15|NA|TRBJ2-3|NA
TGTGCCACCAGTCCCCCAGGGGATACGCAGTATTTT
CATSPPGDTQYF
>TRBV6-1|NA|TRBJ1-3|TRBD1
TGTGCCAGCACCGGGACAGGGTGGAACACCATATATTTT
CASTGTGWNTIYF
>TRBV6-4|NA|TRBJ2-1|NA
TGTGCCAGCAGTGACGGGGGCCACAATGAGCAGTTCTTC
CASSDGGHNEQFF
>TRBV2|NA|TRBJ2-2|TRBD2
TGTGCCAGCAGTCGAAGGATACTAGCGGGGGGGTACACCGGGGAGCTGTTTTTT
CASSRRILAGGYTGELFF
>TRBV27|NA|TRBJ1-1|NA
TGTGCCAGCAGTTCAGAGACTCATATGAACACTGAAGCTTTCTTT
CASSSETHMNTEAFF
>TRBV25-1|NA|TRBJ1-4|NA
TGTGCCAGCCTCGACAGCCAAAACGCCGCTAATGAAAAACTGTTTTTT
CASLDSQNAANEKLFF
>TRBV7-9|once|TRBJ1-4|NA
TGTGCCAGCAGCTCCGGGTTTGCCAAACTGTTTTTT
CASSSGFAKLFF
>TRBV7-8|few|TRBJ1-1|NA
TGTGCCAGCAGCCAAACTAGTACTGCCGCTTTCTTT
CASSQTSTAAFF
>TRBV6-1|NA|TRBJ2-1|TRBD1
TGTGCCAGCAGTGACGGACAGGACTACAATGAGCAGTTCTTC
CASSDGQDYNEQFF
>TRBV6-1|few|TRBJ1-1|NA
TGTGCCAGCAGTGAAGCGGGGCGGACTGAAGCTTTCTTT
CASSEAGRTEAFF
>TRBV5-1|NA|TRBJ1-5|NA
TGCGCCAGCAGCTTGAGTCCAGATCAGCCCCAGCATTTT
CASSLSPDQPQHF
>TRBV10-3|medium-sized|TRBJ2-1|NA
TGTGCCATCAGTGAGTCAGGGGGCTCCTACAATGAGCAGTTCTTC
CAISESGGSYNEQFF
>TRBV7-3|NA|TRBJ1-2|TRBD1
TGTGCCAGCAGCCTCACAGGGGGCTATGGCTACACCTTC
CASSLTGGYGYTF
>TRBV11-2|NA|TRBJ2-3|TRBD2
TGTGCCAGCAGCTTCTTCGGGAGGTATACAGATACGCAGTATTTT
CASSFFGRYTDTQYF